This is a list of T cell receptor beta chains from one sample in a study of response to subunit inactivated influenza vaccine. TCRdb itself ran the RT-PCR reads through MiXCR, one entry per CDR3 protein. Of about 300,000 distinct CDR3 sequences in the sample, roughly 22% were seen once. Sequenced here: PBMCs from blood, sampled about 20 months after vaccination. Receptors were obtained from a man aged 50 to 69 who received an inactivated influenza vaccine. The CDR3 runs from the conserved cysteine through the conserved F or W. Each record gives: D gene, clone size, V gene, J gene, CDR3 DNA, CDR3 protein. D genes are given only for firm matches. Size is omitted from some rows. Given values are once, few, many or a class for expanded clones.

d_call: TRBD1
clone_size: few
v_call: TRBV5-1
j_call: TRBJ1-1
cdr3_nt: TGCGCCAGCAGCTTCGACAGGGGGAACACTGAAGCTTTCTTT
cdr3_aa: CASSFDRGNTEAFF

d_call: TRBD1
clone_size: few
v_call: TRBV5-6
j_call: TRBJ1-2
cdr3_nt: TGTGCCAGCAGCTTGTGGGGGACAGGCGACCCCCTTGGTTACACCTTC
cdr3_aa: CASSLWGTGDPLGYTF

d_call: -
clone_size: -
v_call: TRBV7-3
j_call: TRBJ1-1
cdr3_nt: TGTGCCAGCAGCTTAACCCCCAGCACAGGAACGAAAGAAGCTTTCTTT
cdr3_aa: CASSLTPSTGTKEAFF

d_call: -
clone_size: few
v_call: TRBV7-2
j_call: TRBJ1-6
cdr3_nt: TGTGCCAGCAGCTTATCTCAGGGTTCCTATAATTCACCCCTCCACTTT
cdr3_aa: CASSLSQGSYNSPLHF

d_call: -
clone_size: many
v_call: TRBV20-1
j_call: TRBJ1-2
cdr3_nt: TGCAGTGCTAGACGGGGTTTTAGGGGCTACACCTTC
cdr3_aa: CSARRGFRGYTF

d_call: -
clone_size: few
v_call: TRBV19
j_call: TRBJ2-3
cdr3_nt: TGTGCCAGTAGAAGGCGTGCGGGGCTAAACACAGATACGCAGTATTTT
cdr3_aa: CASRRRAGLNTDTQYF

d_call: -
clone_size: many
v_call: TRBV28
j_call: TRBJ2-7
cdr3_nt: TGTGCCAGCAGTCTTAGGGGGACCTACGAGCAGTACTTC
cdr3_aa: CASSLRGTYEQYF

d_call: -
clone_size: -
v_call: TRBV5-1
j_call: TRBJ2-3
cdr3_nt: TGCGCCAGCAGGGAGGGACAAAGCACAGATACGCAGTATTTT
cdr3_aa: CASREGQSTDTQYF

d_call: TRBD1
clone_size: few
v_call: TRBV20-1
j_call: TRBJ1-1
cdr3_nt: TGCAGCTGGGCGGGACAGGCGGACACTGAAGCTTTCTTT
cdr3_aa: CSWAGQADTEAFF

d_call: -
clone_size: many
v_call: TRBV10-1
j_call: TRBJ1-4
cdr3_nt: TGCGCCAGCAGGCCGGACGCGACGAGTGAAAAACTGTTTTTT
cdr3_aa: CASRPDATSEKLFF

d_call: -
clone_size: few
v_call: TRBV20-1
j_call: TRBJ1-2
cdr3_nt: TGCAGTGCTAGGGATACAAGGATCTATGGCTACACCTTC
cdr3_aa: CSARDTRIYGYTF

d_call: -
clone_size: -
v_call: TRBV12-3/TRBV12-4
j_call: TRBJ2-1
cdr3_nt: TGTGCCAGCAGGGAGCTAGCGAATGAGCAGTTCTTC
cdr3_aa: CASRELANEQFF

d_call: TRBD1
clone_size: -
v_call: TRBV7-9
j_call: TRBJ1-1
cdr3_nt: TGTGCCAGCAGCCCGACAGGGCCGGGGACTGAAGCTTTCTTT
cdr3_aa: CASSPTGPGTEAFF

d_call: -
clone_size: -
v_call: TRBV11-2
j_call: TRBJ1-2
cdr3_nt: TGTGCCAGCAGCCCACACCTCAACTATGGCTACACCTTC
cdr3_aa: CASSPHLNYGYTF

d_call: -
clone_size: few
v_call: TRBV7-2
j_call: TRBJ1-1
cdr3_nt: TGTGCCAGCTTACGGGTGGGCAACACTGAAGCTTTCTTT
cdr3_aa: CASLRVGNTEAFF

d_call: -
clone_size: few
v_call: TRBV5-6
j_call: TRBJ1-1
cdr3_nt: TGTGCCAGCAGCTTGAAAGGTGGGGCGGGAACTGAAGCTTTCTTT
cdr3_aa: CASSLKGGAGTEAFF

d_call: -
clone_size: few
v_call: TRBV7-9
j_call: TRBJ2-7
cdr3_nt: TGTGCCAGCAGCTTAGGTGGATCGGTCGGGTACTTC
cdr3_aa: CASSLGGSVGYF

d_call: TRBD1
clone_size: few
v_call: TRBV7-9
j_call: TRBJ1-5
cdr3_nt: TGTGCCAGCAGCTGGGGACAGAATAGCAATCAGCCCCAGCATTTT
cdr3_aa: CASSWGQNSNQPQHF

d_call: -
clone_size: -
v_call: TRBV11-2
j_call: TRBJ2-7
cdr3_nt: TGTGCCAGCAGCTTAGAGGTAGAAGAATACGAGCAGTACTTC
cdr3_aa: CASSLEVEEYEQYF

d_call: TRBD2
clone_size: many
v_call: TRBV6-6
j_call: TRBJ2-5
cdr3_nt: TGTGCCAGCAGTCGACGAGGACTAGCGGCCCAAGAGACCCAGTACTTC
cdr3_aa: CASSRRGLAAQETQYF

d_call: -
clone_size: -
v_call: TRBV25-1
j_call: TRBJ1-1
cdr3_nt: TGTGCCAGCATGGACCATGAAGCTTTCTTT
cdr3_aa: CASMDHEAFF

d_call: -
clone_size: -
v_call: TRBV20-1
j_call: TRBJ2-1
cdr3_nt: TGCAGTGCCCCACCCGGGGAGAGCTCCTACAATGAGCAGTTCTTC
cdr3_aa: CSAPPGESSYNEQFF

d_call: TRBD2
clone_size: few
v_call: TRBV3-1
j_call: TRBJ2-5
cdr3_nt: TGTGCCAGCAGACGACGGACACTAGCGGGGGTAGAGACCCAGTACTTC
cdr3_aa: CASRRRTLAGVETQYF

d_call: -
clone_size: few
v_call: TRBV5-1
j_call: TRBJ2-1
cdr3_nt: TGCGCCAGCAGCTTGGCGGAGACCTACAATGAGCAGTTCTTC
cdr3_aa: CASSLAETYNEQFF

d_call: TRBD2
clone_size: many
v_call: TRBV18
j_call: TRBJ2-7
cdr3_nt: TGTGCCAGCTCACCAACTAGCGGGGCCTTGGGAGAGCAGTACTTC
cdr3_aa: CASSPTSGALGEQYF

d_call: -
clone_size: -
v_call: TRBV10-3
j_call: TRBJ1-1
cdr3_nt: TGTGCCATCAGTGGAGGGACGAGCGAAGGAGCTTTCTTT
cdr3_aa: CAISGGTSEGAFF

d_call: -
clone_size: -
v_call: TRBV3-1
j_call: TRBJ2-3
cdr3_nt: TGTGCCAGCAGCCAAGACGGGGTGGGGACAGATACGCAGTATTTT
cdr3_aa: CASSQDGVGTDTQYF

d_call: TRBD1
clone_size: many
v_call: TRBV12-3/TRBV12-4
j_call: TRBJ1-5
cdr3_nt: TGTGCCAGCAGTCCTGGGACAGTTAGCAATCAGCCCCAGCATTTT
cdr3_aa: CASSPGTVSNQPQHF

d_call: -
clone_size: -
v_call: TRBV7-9
j_call: TRBJ2-2
cdr3_nt: TGTGCCAATTCGCAAGACACCGGGGAGCTGTTTTTT
cdr3_aa: CANSQDTGELFF

d_call: -
clone_size: -
v_call: TRBV4-3
j_call: TRBJ1-2
cdr3_nt: TGCGCCAGCAGCCAAGATGTAGGACTGGATTTATATGGCTACACCTTC
cdr3_aa: CASSQDVGLDLYGYTF

d_call: -
clone_size: -
v_call: TRBV27
j_call: TRBJ1-1
cdr3_nt: TGTGCCAGCAGTGAGGGAAATCCGAACACTGAAGCTTTCTTT
cdr3_aa: CASSEGNPNTEAFF

d_call: -
clone_size: -
v_call: TRBV12-3/TRBV12-4
j_call: TRBJ2-4
cdr3_nt: TGTGCCAGCAGTTTAGTCGAGGGGGGCTTCGCCAAAAACATTCAGTACTTC
cdr3_aa: CASSLVEGGFAKNIQYF

d_call: TRBD1
clone_size: -
v_call: TRBV9
j_call: TRBJ2-7
cdr3_nt: TGTGCCAGCAGCGTAGGGGACAGGAGGGCGCTCTACGAGCAGTACTTC
cdr3_aa: CASSVGDRRALYEQYF

d_call: -
clone_size: few
v_call: TRBV29-1
j_call: TRBJ2-2
cdr3_nt: TGCAGCGTTGCAAATCAGTTGACCGGGGAGCTGTTTTTT
cdr3_aa: CSVANQLTGELFF

d_call: -
clone_size: -
v_call: TRBV7-2
j_call: TRBJ2-3
cdr3_nt: TGTGCCAGCAGCCATACAAGCACAGATACGCAGTATTTT
cdr3_aa: CASSHTSTDTQYF

d_call: TRBD1
clone_size: -
v_call: TRBV15
j_call: TRBJ1-5
cdr3_nt: TGTGCCACCAGCACAACGGGCAGGGGGCCCTCGGGTAGCAATCAGCCCCAGCATTTT
cdr3_aa: CATSTTGRGPSGSNQPQHF

d_call: -
clone_size: few
v_call: TRBV7-9
j_call: TRBJ1-1
cdr3_nt: TGTGCCAGCAGCCAAACACCCAGGGAAGCTTTCTTT
cdr3_aa: CASSQTPREAFF

d_call: -
clone_size: few
v_call: TRBV18
j_call: TRBJ1-4
cdr3_nt: TGTGCCAGCTCACCGCAGGGTGATGAAAAACTGTTTTTT
cdr3_aa: CASSPQGDEKLFF

d_call: -
clone_size: few
v_call: TRBV21-1
j_call: TRBJ1-6
cdr3_nt: TGTGCCAGCAGCAAACTGCTGGCAGATAATTCACCCCTCCACTTT
cdr3_aa: CASSKLLADNSPLHF

d_call: TRBD1
clone_size: -
v_call: TRBV20-1
j_call: TRBJ2-6
cdr3_nt: TGCAGTGCTAGAGATCGAGGACAGGGGAGCTCTGGGGCCAACGTCCTGGCTTTC
cdr3_aa: CSARDRGQGSSGANVLAF

d_call: -
clone_size: -
v_call: TRBV11-2
j_call: TRBJ2-3
cdr3_nt: TGTGCCAGCAGCTTAGCCCTAAATACAGCAGATACGCAGTATTTT
cdr3_aa: CASSLALNTADTQYF